A selection of T cell receptor beta chains follows, all from one sample in a study of graft-versus-host responses after intestinal transplantation. TCRdb's table, derived via immunoSEQ multiplex PCR, lists solely in-frame clones and lacks some. The table has approximately 54,000 clones, 65% to 85% seen once. Antigens for these TCRs are unknown. The sequences come from unstimulated CD4+ T cells sorted from spleen or lymph node cells, collected before transplant. These receptors were taken from a human donor who was the organ donor for an intestinal transplant. CDR3s include the opening cysteine and the closing phenylalanine or tryptophan.

V: TRBV5-6; J: TRBJ2-1; CDR3: CASSQTSGSLGMKQFF
V: TRBV27; J: TRBJ2-3; CDR3: CASSLRLAKVADTQYF
V: TRBV7-2; J: TRBJ2-3; CDR3: CASSLMATDTQYF
V: TRBV12-5; J: TRBJ2-1; CDR3: CASGLPSPSGSAHEQFF
V: TRBV25-1; J: TRBJ2-2; CDR3: CASSPLGGGLGGELFF
V: TRBV27; J: TRBJ2-3; CDR3: CASSLFNTDTQYF
V: TRBV6-1; J: TRBJ2-3; CDR3: CASRQQGWTDTQYF
V: TRBV5-6; J: TRBJ2-7; CDR3: CASSLYGLSSYEQYF
V: TRBV6-7; J: TRBJ2-1; CDR3: CASSYSRGQGRYEQFF
V: TRBV5-6; J: TRBJ2-3; CDR3: CASSLYGRADTQYF